This entry features one T cell receptor (beta chain) sequence. Per the original methods: Reference gene primer amplification in the assay estimated nucleated cell counts. The repertoire was sequenced with immunoSEQ multiplex PCR; TCRdb's copy has only in-frame clones and lacks some. V and J calls and clone size are given by that table; D and trimming were obtained from the DNA. The sample includes about 480,000 clones, more than 70% of them seen just once. This sample is drawn from a study of blood T cell repertoires in COVID-19. The overall study: The United States, Italy and Spain provided the acute and convalescent COVID-19 samples. From T cells, B-cell-depleted T cells, or PBMCs came the material, which was cDNA or gDNA.

The ends lost 6 bases at V and 8 bases at J; junction bases unmatched: 5. The CDR3 is 12 residues long. While infection was still active, Seattle patients were enrolled and then followed longitudinally. This rearrangement joins TRBV12-3 or TRBV12-4 to TRBJ1-1; the match to TRBD1 covers 8 bases. This sequence was found in a woman between 50 and 59 years old with COVID-19, enrolled during active disease. The sequenced material came from peripheral blood. The CDR3 reads CASSRTGIEAFF. CDR3 DNA sequence: TGTGCCAGCAGCAGGACAGGGATCGAAGCTTTCTTT.